This is a list of T cell receptor beta chains from one sample in a study of cytomegalovirus exposure and HLA in healthy donors. Clones were read by immunoSEQ multiplex PCR, and TCRdb kept only the in-frame ones, dropping some. This table holds 95,000 to 150,000 clones, 77% found once. Sequences were obtained from PBMCs. Source of these receptors: a woman aged 35 to 49 in good health and CMV-seropositive. The CDR3 runs from the conserved cysteine through the conserved F or W. A D gene is named only where the DNA matches it firmly. Size is omitted from some rows. Given values are once, few, many or a class for expanded clones.

clone_size	v_call	d_call	j_call	cdr3_nt	cdr3_aa
NA	TRBV30	NA	TRBJ2-2	TGTGCCTGGACGGGTGCCCCTACCGGGGAGCTGTTTTTT	CAWTGAPTGELFF
NA	TRBV18	TRBD2	TRBJ2-5	TGTGCCAGCTCACCGCGGAGGACTAGCGGGAAACAAGAGACCCAGTACTTC	CASSPRRTSGKQETQYF
NA	TRBV5-4	NA	TRBJ2-7	TGTGCCAGCAGCTTCAGTTCCCCCTACGAGCAGTACTTC	CASSFSSPYEQYF
NA	TRBV6-6	TRBD1	TRBJ1-1	TGTGCCAGCAGTTCCTATCCGGGACAGGGAGTAGCTTTCTTT	CASSSYPGQGVAFF
NA	TRBV7-8	NA	TRBJ2-7	TGTGCCAGCAGCCCGCGTGGCTCCTACGAGCAGTACTTC	CASSPRGSYEQYF
NA	TRBV7-3	TRBD2	TRBJ2-3	TGTGCCAGCAGCCCCCCCCCTCGGCTAGCGGAAAGCACAGATACGCAGTATTTT	CASSPPPRLAESTDTQYF
few	TRBV5-5	TRBD2	TRBJ2-7	TGTGCCAGCCGAAGCTCTAGCGGGTATTCCTACGAGCAGTACTTC	CASRSSSGYSYEQYF
NA	TRBV19	NA	TRBJ2-5	TGTGCCAGTAGTATGACTCAGCGGCAAGAGACCCAGTACTTC	CASSMTQRQETQYF
NA	TRBV15	NA	TRBJ1-6	TGTGCCACCAGCAGTCCCGAGGGCCTGTTAGAATCACCCCTCCACTTT	CATSSPEGLLESPLHF
NA	TRBV28	TRBD1	TRBJ1-5	TGTGCCAGCAACGTACAGGGGATGGATCAGCCCCAGCATTTT	CASNVQGMDQPQHF
once	TRBV28	NA	TRBJ2-1	TGTGCCAGCAGAAACTCTGGCGACAGTTACAATGAGCAGTTCTTC	CASRNSGDSYNEQFF
NA	TRBV28	NA	TRBJ2-1	TGTGCCAGCAGCCCTCCTAACTACAATGAGCAGTTCTTC	CASSPPNYNEQFF
NA	TRBV30	NA	TRBJ1-1	TGTGCCTGGAGTTACAGGACTGAAGCTTTCTTT	CAWSYRTEAFF
NA	TRBV18	NA	TRBJ1-1	TGTGCCAGCTCACCCCTGGGGCAAGCCACTGAAGCTTTCTTT	CASSPLGQATEAFF
NA	TRBV7-9	TRBD1	TRBJ2-7	TGTGCCAGCAGCAGAGGATTGGGACAGGGATCCGAGCAGTACTTC	CASSRGLGQGSEQYF
NA	TRBV2	TRBD2	TRBJ2-7	TGTGCCAGCAGCCCTAGGTGGGGGGGCGAGCAGTACTTC	CASSPRWGGEQYF
NA	TRBV5-1	TRBD2	TRBJ2-7	TGCGCCAGCAGCTTGGACGTAGCGGGGGTTGCCTACGAGCAGTACTTC	CASSLDVAGVAYEQYF
once	TRBV4-1	NA	TRBJ2-2	TGCGCCAGCAGCCAAGTAAAGAGGCGGGGCGGGGAGCTGTTTTTT	CASSQVKRRGGELFF
NA	TRBV6-5	TRBD1	TRBJ2-5	TGTGCCAGCAGTTACTCCGGGACAGGTAGAGAGACCCAGTACTTC	CASSYSGTGRETQYF
NA	TRBV7-9	NA	TRBJ1-3	TGTGCCAGCAGCTCTCACAGGGAACTCTTCTCTGGAAACACCATATATTTT	CASSSHRELFSGNTIYF
NA	TRBV28	TRBD2	TRBJ2-3	TGTGCCAGCAGTTTGGCTAGCGGGAGGATGGCAGATACGCAGTATTTT	CASSLASGRMADTQYF
once	TRBV5-4	NA	TRBJ1-1	TGTGCCAGCAGCTTACAGATGAACACTGAAGCTTTCTTT	CASSLQMNTEAFF
NA	TRBV5-1	TRBD2	TRBJ2-1	TGCGCCAGCAGCTACACTAGCGGGCGCCCGTTGGGGAATGAGCAGTTCTTC	CASSYTSGRPLGNEQFF
few	TRBV6-6	TRBD1	TRBJ1-2	TGTGCCAGCAGTTTCCCGGGACAGACGAACTATGGCTACACCTTC	CASSFPGQTNYGYTF
NA	TRBV19	NA	TRBJ1-5	TGTGCCAGTAGTACCCCCGGTGGAGGCCAGCCCCAGCATTTT	CASSTPGGGQPQHF
NA	TRBV11-2	NA	TRBJ2-3	TGTGCCAGCAGCCTAGCCGGACAAAGCACAGATACGCAGTATTTT	CASSLAGQSTDTQYF
NA	TRBV5-1	TRBD2	TRBJ2-7	TGCGCCAGCAGCCAACCGGGACTAGCGGGAGGCTATTCCTACGAGCAGTACTTC	CASSQPGLAGGYSYEQYF
NA	TRBV5-4	NA	TRBJ2-3	TGTGCCAGCAGCCAAGCACTTTCCACAGGACCCAGGACGCAGTATTTT	CASSQALSTGPRTQYF
NA	TRBV27	TRBD2	TRBJ2-7	TGTGCCAGCAGTCCATCTAGCGGGGGCTACGAGCAGTACTTC	CASSPSSGGYEQYF
NA	TRBV11-2	TRBD2	TRBJ2-1	TGTGCCAGCAGCTTCGGGACTAGGGTAAACAATGAGCAGTTCTTC	CASSFGTRVNNEQFF
NA	TRBV11-2	TRBD1	TRBJ2-2	TGTGCCAGCGGGGACAGGGGACCAACCGGGGAGCTGTTTTTT	CASGDRGPTGELFF
NA	TRBV5-1	TRBD1	TRBJ2-6	TGCGCCAGCAGCTTGGTCGACAGGGGGAGCTCTGGGGCCAACGTCCTGACTTTC	CASSLVDRGSSGANVLTF
NA	TRBV6-6	TRBD1	TRBJ1-6	TGTGCCAGCAGTTACTCGAAGGGACAGACTTCACCCCTCCACTTT	CASSYSKGQTSPLHF
NA	TRBV30	NA	TRBJ2-2	TGTGCCTGGAGTGTAATAGCGCCCGGGGAGCTGTTTTTT	CAWSVIAPGELFF
NA	TRBV9	TRBD2	TRBJ2-1	TGTGCCAGCAGCCCACACCCAACTAGCGGCCGAGAGCAGTTCTTC	CASSPHPTSGREQFF
NA	TRBV6-5	NA	TRBJ1-2	TGTGCCAGCAGTTCCCGACGGCAGGCGGGCAACTATGGCTACACCTTC	CASSSRRQAGNYGYTF
NA	TRBV7-7	NA	TRBJ2-2	TGTGCTAGCAGCTTAGAGGAGCTAGACTACGGGGAGCTGTTTTTT	CASSLEELDYGELFF
NA	TRBV2	NA	TRBJ2-7	TGTGCCAGCACCCGGCTAGATTCGGGGGAGCAGTACTTC	CASTRLDSGEQYF
NA	TRBV19	TRBD2	TRBJ2-1	TGTGCCAGTAGGAAGACTAGCGGGAGGGTTGAAAATGAGCAGTTCTTC	CASRKTSGRVENEQFF
few	TRBV5-4	NA	TRBJ1-3	TGTGCCAGCAGTTCGACAGCTGGAAACACCATATATTTT	CASSSTAGNTIYF
few	TRBV28	NA	TRBJ2-3	TGTGCCAGCAGTTTAATTCGGCGGGCTTCCCATCGCACAGATACGCAGTATTTT	CASSLIRRASHRTDTQYF
NA	TRBV28	TRBD1	TRBJ2-7	TGTGCCAGCAGTTCTGTTTCGGGACAGGGTAGGTACGAGCAGTACTTC	CASSSVSGQGRYEQYF
NA	TRBV6-6	NA	TRBJ1-2	TGTGCCAGCAGTTACCGGGGGGATGGCTACACCTTC	CASSYRGDGYTF
NA	TRBV4-1	TRBD2	TRBJ2-1	TGCGCCAGCAGCCGTCCGACTAGCGGGAGGAATGAGCAGTTCTTC	CASSRPTSGRNEQFF
NA	TRBV6-5	TRBD1	TRBJ1-5	TGTGCCAGCAGTTCCACAGGGGGGCGGAATCAGCCCCAGCATTTT	CASSSTGGRNQPQHF
NA	TRBV7-9	NA	TRBJ1-5	TGTTCCAGCAGCCCCCGCGGGGGGCCCAATCAGCCCCAGCATTTT	CSSSPRGGPNQPQHF
NA	TRBV29-1	NA	TRBJ2-2	TGCAGCGTTGAAGGGAGGTCCGGGGAGCTGTTTTTT	CSVEGRSGELFF
NA	TRBV4-1	NA	TRBJ1-4	TGCGCCAGCAGCCGAGCGAACGGTGGCACTAATGAAAAACTGTTTTTT	CASSRANGGTNEKLFF
once	TRBV6-5	NA	TRBJ2-7	TGTGCCAGCAGTCCTCGACAAGTAGCCTACGAGCAGTACTTC	CASSPRQVAYEQYF
NA	TRBV27	TRBD2	TRBJ2-7	TGTGCCAGCAGTGTCTCGGGACTAGCGGGAGGAGGTTCCGACGAGCAGTACTTC	CASSVSGLAGGGSDEQYF
NA	TRBV6-1	NA	TRBJ1-5	TGTGCCAGCAGTAGACAGGCTAATCAGCCCCAGCATTTT	CASSRQANQPQHF
NA	TRBV19	TRBD1	TRBJ2-7	TGTGCCAGTAGTCTGGTCCGACAGGGGGCCTACGAGCAGTACTTC	CASSLVRQGAYEQYF
NA	TRBV5-6	TRBD2	TRBJ2-1	TGTGCCAGCAGCTTGGCCCGGACTAGCGGGAGTGGAGATGAGCAGTTCTTC	CASSLARTSGSGDEQFF